This note documents a single T cell receptor beta chain sequence. CDR3 length: 12 amino acids. V lost 7 bases, J lost 5 bases, and 9 bases lay in between. Germline V CDR1 and CDR2: LGHNT, FRNRAP. The data were taken from a study of T cell changes during pregnancy in multiple sclerosis. Method: immunoSEQ multiplex PCR; TCRdb's copy keeps in-frame clones and lacks some. The data contain under 130,000 clones, almost 95% of them singletons. This chain joins TRBV12-5 and TRBJ2-1, with unresolved D. Specimen: peripheral blood, collected after pregnancy. The receptor was derived from a female donor with multiple sclerosis, enrolled in a pregnancy study. CDR3 in amino acids: CASESKNNEQFF. The CDR3 DNA is TGTGCTAGTGAGTCTAAAAACAATGAGCAGTTCTTC.